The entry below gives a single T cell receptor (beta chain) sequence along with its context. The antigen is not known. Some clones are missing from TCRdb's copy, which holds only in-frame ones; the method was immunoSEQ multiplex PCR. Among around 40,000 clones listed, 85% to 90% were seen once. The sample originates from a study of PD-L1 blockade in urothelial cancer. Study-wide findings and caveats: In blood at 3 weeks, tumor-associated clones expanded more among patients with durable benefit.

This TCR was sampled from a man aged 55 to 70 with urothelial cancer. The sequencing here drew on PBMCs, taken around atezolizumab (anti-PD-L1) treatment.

CDR3 amino acids: CASSLGTSGTNIQYF. CDR3 DNA sequence: TGTGCCAGCAGCTTGGGGACTAGCGGGACGAACATTCAGTACTTC. The chain carries TRBV5-4 and TRBJ2-4, with 12 positions matching TRBD2. J gave up 7 bases and V 0 bases, and 2 bases lay outside the gene matches. The germline V gene encodes CDR1 SGHNT and CDR2 YYREEE (reference sequence). This CDR3 contains 15 residues.